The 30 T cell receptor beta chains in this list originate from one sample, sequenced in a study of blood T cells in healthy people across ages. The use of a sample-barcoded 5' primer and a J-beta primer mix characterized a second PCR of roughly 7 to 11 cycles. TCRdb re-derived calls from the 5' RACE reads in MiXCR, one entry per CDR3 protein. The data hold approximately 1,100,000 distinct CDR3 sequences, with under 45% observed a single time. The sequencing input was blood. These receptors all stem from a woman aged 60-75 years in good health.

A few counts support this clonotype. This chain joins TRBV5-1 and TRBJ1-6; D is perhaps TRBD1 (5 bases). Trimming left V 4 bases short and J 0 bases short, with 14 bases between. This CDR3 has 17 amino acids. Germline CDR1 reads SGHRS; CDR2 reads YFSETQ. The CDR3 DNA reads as TGCGCCAGCAGCCCTGGGACCGACAGCTCCTATAATTCACCCCTCCACTTT. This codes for CASSPGTDSSYNSPLHF.

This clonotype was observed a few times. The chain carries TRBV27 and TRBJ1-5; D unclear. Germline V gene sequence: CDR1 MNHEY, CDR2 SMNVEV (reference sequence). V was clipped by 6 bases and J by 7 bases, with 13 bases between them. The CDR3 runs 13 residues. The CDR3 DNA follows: TGTGCCAGCAGCTATACCCAGACCCAGCCCCAGCATTTT. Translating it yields CASSYTQTQPQHF.

CDR3 sequence: CSNGGGSSYNEQFF. DNA for the CDR3: TGCAGCAACGGGGGCGGGAGTAGCTACAATGAGCAGTTCTTC. The V and J genes are TRBV20-1 and TRBJ2-1; the D gene is possibly TRBD2 (7 bases). The CDR3 spans 14 residues. Germline loops: CDR1 DFQATT, CDR2 SNEGSKA (reference sequence).

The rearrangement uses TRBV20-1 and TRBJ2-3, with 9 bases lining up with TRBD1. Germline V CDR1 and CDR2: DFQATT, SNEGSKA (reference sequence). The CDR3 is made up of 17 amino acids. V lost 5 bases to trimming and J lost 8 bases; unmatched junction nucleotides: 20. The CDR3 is CSAEGVEDRGYVSTQYF. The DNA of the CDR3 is TGCAGTGCTGAGGGAGTAGAGGACAGGGGATACGTAAGTACGCAGTATTTT.

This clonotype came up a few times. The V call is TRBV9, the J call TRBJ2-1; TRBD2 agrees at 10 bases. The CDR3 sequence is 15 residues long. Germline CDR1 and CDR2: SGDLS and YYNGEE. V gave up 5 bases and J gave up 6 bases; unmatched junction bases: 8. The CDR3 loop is CASRTPGLALNEQFF. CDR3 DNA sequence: TGTGCCAGCAGAACACCGGGACTAGCGCTCAATGAGCAGTTCTTC.

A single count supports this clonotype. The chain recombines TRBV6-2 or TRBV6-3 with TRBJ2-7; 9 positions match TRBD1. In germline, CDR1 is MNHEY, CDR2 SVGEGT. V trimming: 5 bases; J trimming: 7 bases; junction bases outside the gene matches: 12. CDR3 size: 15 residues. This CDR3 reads CASSIPGQGHNEQYF. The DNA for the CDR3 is TGTGCCAGCAGTATCCCGGGACAGGGCCACAATGAGCAGTACTTC.

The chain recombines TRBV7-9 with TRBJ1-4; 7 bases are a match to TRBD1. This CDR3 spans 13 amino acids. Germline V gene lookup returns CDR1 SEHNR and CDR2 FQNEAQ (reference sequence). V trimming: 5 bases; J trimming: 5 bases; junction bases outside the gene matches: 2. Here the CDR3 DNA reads TGTGCCAGCAGCGCGGGACAGAATGAAAAACTGTTTTTT. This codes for CASSAGQNEKLFF. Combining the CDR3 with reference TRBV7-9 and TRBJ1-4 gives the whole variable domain DTGVSQNPRHKITKRGQNVTFRCDPISEHNRLYWYRQTLGQGPEFLTYFQNEAQLEKSRLLSDRFSAERPKGSFSTLEIQRTEQGDSAMYLCASSAGQNEKLFFGSGTQLSVL.

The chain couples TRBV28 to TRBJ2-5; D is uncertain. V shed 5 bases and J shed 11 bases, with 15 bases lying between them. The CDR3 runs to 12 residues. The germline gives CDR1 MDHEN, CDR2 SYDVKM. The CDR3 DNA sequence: TGTGCCAGCAGTCCCCCATCGATGCCGCAGTACTTC. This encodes CASSPPSMPQYF.

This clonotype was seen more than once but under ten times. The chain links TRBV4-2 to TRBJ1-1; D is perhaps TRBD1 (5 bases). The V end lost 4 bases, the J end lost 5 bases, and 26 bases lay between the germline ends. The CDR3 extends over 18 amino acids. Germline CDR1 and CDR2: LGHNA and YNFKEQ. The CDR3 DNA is TGTGCCAGCAGCCCAAGATACGGCCGCTCTTATCGGGGGACTGAAGCTTTCTTT. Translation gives CASSPRYGRSYRGTEAFF.

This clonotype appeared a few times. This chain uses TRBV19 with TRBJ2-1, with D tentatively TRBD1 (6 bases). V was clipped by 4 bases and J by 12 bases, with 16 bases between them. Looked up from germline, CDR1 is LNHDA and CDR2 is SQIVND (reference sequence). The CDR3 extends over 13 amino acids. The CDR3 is CASSTGQRRGQFF. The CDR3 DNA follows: TGTGCCAGTAGTACAGGACAGAGAAGAGGGCAGTTCTTC.

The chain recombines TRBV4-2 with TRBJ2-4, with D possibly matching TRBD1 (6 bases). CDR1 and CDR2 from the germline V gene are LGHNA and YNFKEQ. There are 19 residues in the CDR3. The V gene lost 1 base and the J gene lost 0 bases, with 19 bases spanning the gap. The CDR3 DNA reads TGTGCCAGCAGCCAAGCGCCGGACAGATTAGAGCTAGCCAAAAACATTCAGTACTTC. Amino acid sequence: CASSQAPDRLELAKNIQYF.

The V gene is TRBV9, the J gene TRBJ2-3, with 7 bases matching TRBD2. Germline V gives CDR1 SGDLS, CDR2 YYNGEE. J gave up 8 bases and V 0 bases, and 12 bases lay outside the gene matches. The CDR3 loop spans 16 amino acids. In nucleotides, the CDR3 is TGTGCCAGCAGCGTAGGCGGGAGCCTGCCTGGGGGTACGCAGTATTTT. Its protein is CASSVGGSLPGGTQYF. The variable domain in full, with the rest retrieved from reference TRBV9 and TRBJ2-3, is DSGVTQTPKHLITATGQRVTLRCSPRSGDLSVYWYQQSLDQGLQFLIQYYNGEERAKGNILERFSAQQFPDLHSELNLSSLELGDSALYFCASSVGGSLPGGTQYFGPGTRLTVL.

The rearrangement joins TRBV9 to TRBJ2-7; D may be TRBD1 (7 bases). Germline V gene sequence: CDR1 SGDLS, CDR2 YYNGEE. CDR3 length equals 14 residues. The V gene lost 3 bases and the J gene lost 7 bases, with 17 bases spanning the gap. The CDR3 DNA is TGTGCCAGCAGCGGTCAGGGGGGCGAAGATGAGCAGTACTTC. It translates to CASSGQGGEDEQYF.

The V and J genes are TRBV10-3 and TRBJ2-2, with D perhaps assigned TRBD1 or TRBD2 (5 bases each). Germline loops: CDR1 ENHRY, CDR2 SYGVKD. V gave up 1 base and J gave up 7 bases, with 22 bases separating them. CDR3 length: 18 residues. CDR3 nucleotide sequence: TGTGCCATCAGTGAGTTAACCGGGACCCCTCGGTTTGGCGGGGAGCTGTTTTTT. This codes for CAISELTGTPRFGGELFF.

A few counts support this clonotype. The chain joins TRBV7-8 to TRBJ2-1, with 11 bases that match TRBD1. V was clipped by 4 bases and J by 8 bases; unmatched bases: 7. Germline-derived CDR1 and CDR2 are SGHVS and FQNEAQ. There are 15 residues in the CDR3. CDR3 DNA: TGTGCCAGCAGCTCCTGGACAGGGGGCGGGGATGAGCAGTTCTTC. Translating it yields CASSSWTGGGDEQFF.

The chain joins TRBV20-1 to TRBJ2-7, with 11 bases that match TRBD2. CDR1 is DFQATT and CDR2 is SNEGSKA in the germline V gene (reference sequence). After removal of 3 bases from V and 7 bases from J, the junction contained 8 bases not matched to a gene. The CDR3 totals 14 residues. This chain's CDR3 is CSASGTSGYNEQYF. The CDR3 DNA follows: TGCAGTGCTAGCGGGACTAGCGGCTACAATGAGCAGTACTTC.

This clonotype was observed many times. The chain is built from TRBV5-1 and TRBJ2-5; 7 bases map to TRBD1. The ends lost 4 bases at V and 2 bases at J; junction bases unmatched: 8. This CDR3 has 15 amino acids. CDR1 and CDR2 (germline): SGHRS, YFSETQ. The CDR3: CASSPGTVGQETQYF. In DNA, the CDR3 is TGCGCCAGCAGCCCCGGGACAGTGGGACAAGAGACCCAGTACTTC.

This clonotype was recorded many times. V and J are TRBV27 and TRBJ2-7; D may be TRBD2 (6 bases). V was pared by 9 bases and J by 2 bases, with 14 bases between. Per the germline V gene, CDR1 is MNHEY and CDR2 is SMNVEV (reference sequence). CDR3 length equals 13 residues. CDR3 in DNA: TGTGCCAGTTCCGGGACTCCCACCTACGAGCAGTACTTC. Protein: CASSGTPTYEQYF.

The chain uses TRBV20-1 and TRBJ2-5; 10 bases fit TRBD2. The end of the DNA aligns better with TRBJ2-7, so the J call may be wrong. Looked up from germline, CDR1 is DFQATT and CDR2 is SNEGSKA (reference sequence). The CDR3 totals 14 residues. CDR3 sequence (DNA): TGCAGTGCTAAGCTGCTAGCGGGAGCTGGCGAGCAGTACTTC. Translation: CSAKLLAGAGEQYF.

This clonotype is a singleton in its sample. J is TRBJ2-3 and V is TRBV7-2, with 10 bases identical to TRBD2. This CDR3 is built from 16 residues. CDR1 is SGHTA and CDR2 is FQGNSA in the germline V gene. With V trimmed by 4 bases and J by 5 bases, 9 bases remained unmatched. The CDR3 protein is CASSSRAGGPGDTQYF. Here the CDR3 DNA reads TGTGCCAGCAGCTCCCGAGCGGGAGGGCCGGGAGATACGCAGTATTTT.

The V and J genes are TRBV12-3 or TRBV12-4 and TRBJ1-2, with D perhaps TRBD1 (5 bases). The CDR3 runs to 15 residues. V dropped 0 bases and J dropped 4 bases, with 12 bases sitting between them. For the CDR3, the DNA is TGTGCCAGCAGTTTAGCTTCAGGGTTCCTCTATGGCTACACCTTC. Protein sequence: CASSLASGFLYGYTF.

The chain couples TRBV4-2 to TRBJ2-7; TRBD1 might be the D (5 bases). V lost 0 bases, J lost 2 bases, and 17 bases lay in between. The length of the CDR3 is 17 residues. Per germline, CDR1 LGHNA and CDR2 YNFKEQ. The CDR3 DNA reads TGTGCCAGCAGCCAAGATCTCATGGACAATAGGGCCTACGAGCAGTACTTC. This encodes CASSQDLMDNRAYEQYF.

CDR3 nucleotide sequence: TGTGCCATCAGGACAGGGGACTCCTACGAGCAGTACTTC. Translating gives CAIRTGDSYEQYF. The gene calls are TRBV10-3 and TRBJ2-7; 8 bases line up with TRBD1. J gave up 0 bases and V 6 bases, and 1 base lay outside the gene matches. The CDR3 extends over 13 amino acids. Germline V CDR1 and CDR2: ENHRY, SYGVKD.

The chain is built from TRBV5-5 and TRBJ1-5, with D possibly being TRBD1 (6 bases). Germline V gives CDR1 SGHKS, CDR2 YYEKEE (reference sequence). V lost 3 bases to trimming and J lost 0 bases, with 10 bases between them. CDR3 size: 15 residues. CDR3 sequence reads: CASSWWDTSNQPQHF. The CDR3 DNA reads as TGTGCCAGCAGCTGGTGGGACACTAGCAATCAGCCCCAGCATTTT. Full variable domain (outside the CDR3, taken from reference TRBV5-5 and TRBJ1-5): DAGVTQSPTHLIKTRGQQVTLRCSPISGHKSVSWYQQVLGQGPQFIFQYYEKEERGRGNFPDRFSARQFPNYSSELNVNALLLGDSALYLCASSWWDTSNQPQHFGDGTRLSIL.

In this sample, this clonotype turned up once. In nucleotides, the CDR3 is TGTGCCACCAGTGACCCTACCGGGATAGGGCCATACGAGCAGTACTTC. Translation gives CATSDPTGIGPYEQYF. This rearrangement joins TRBV24-1 to TRBJ2-7, with a possible D match to TRBD2 (5 bases). CDR1 and CDR2 from the germline V gene are KGHDR and SFDVKD. CDR3 length: 16 amino acids. V shed 4 bases and J shed 4 bases, with 19 bases lying between them.

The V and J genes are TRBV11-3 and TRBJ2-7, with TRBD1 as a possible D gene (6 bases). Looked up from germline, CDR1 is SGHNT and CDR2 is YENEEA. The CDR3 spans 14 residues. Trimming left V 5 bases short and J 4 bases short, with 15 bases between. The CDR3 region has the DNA TGTGCCAGCAGCCATCCCGGGACACCTTACGAGCAGTACTTC. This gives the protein CASSHPGTPYEQYF.

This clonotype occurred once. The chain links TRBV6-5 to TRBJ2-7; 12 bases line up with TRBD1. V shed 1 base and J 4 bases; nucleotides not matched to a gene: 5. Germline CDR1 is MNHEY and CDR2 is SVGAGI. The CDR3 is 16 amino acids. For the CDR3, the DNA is TGTGCCAGCAGTTACTGGGACAGGGGGCGATTTTACGAGCAGTACTTC. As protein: CASSYWDRGRFYEQYF.

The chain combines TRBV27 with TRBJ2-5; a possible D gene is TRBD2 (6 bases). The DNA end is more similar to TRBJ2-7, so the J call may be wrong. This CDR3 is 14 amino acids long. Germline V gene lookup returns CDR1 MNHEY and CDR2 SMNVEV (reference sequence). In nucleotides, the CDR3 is TGTGCCAGCAGCTCCAACGAGGGAGGCTACGAGCAGTACTTC. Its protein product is CASSSNEGGYEQYF.

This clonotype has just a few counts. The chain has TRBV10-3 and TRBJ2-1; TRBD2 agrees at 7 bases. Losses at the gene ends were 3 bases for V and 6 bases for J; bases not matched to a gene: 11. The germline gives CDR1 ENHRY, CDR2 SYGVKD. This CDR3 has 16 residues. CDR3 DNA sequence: TGTGCCATCAGTGATGTTGGGGGAGGGCCAGGCAATGAGCAGTTCTTC. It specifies CAISDVGGGPGNEQFF.

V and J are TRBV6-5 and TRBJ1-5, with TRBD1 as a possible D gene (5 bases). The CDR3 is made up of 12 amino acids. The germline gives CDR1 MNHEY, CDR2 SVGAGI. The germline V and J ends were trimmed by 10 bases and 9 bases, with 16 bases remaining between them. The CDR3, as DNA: TGTGCCAACGGGGGAGGGTTGGGGCCCCAGCATTTT. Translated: CANGGGLGPQHF.